Below, 26 T cell receptor beta chains from the same sample are listed, as sequenced in a study of T cells in Graves' hyperthyroidism and ophthalmopathy. Amplification yielded TCR beta CDR3 regions, with RNA transcripts as the source. The HTBI primer set drove a first-round RT-PCR of the TCR CDR3. TCRdb recomputed calls from the multiplex PCR reads with MiXCR, one row per CDR3 protein. This sample yields fewer than 600,000 distinct CDR3 sequences, of which about 14% are seen a single time; approximately 14% belongs to the top ten. Sequenced input: blood. The receptor set was obtained from a woman between 40 and 55 years old with Graves' hyperthyroidism.

To note about this clonotype: A much larger clone differs from this one at a single base, so this may be a read error. The conserved closing phenylalanine or tryptophan is absent in this CDR3, likely reflecting a read error. The chain links TRBV7-2 to TRBJ2-3; the D is unclear. Germline lookup yields CDR1 SGHTA and CDR2 FQGNSA. The CDR3 is 16 amino acids. The V gene lost 5 bases and the J gene lost 0 bases, with 15 bases spanning the gap. The DNA of the CDR3 is TGTGCCAGCAGCCATCCCCCCCCCGCTAGCACAGATACGCAGTATCTT. As protein: CASSHPPPASTDTQYL.

The sample holds one count of this clonotype. J is TRBJ1-1 and V is TRBV7-2, with TRBD1 as a possible D gene (5 bases). V was trimmed by 2 bases and J by 1 base, leaving 14 bases between them. CDR3 length equals 16 residues. CDR1 and CDR2 from the germline V gene are SGHTA and FQGNSA. CDR3 region: CASSLRAGTENTEAFF. DNA of the CDR3: TGTGCCAGCAGCTTAAGAGCCGGGACGGAGAACACTGAAGCTTTCTTT.

This clonotype was counted only a few times. The chain is built from TRBV9 and TRBJ2-1; 11 bases match TRBD2. The CDR3 runs to 17 residues. The J segment lost 1 base and the V segment lost 4 bases, leaving 7 bases of the junction unmatched. The germline V gene encodes CDR1 SGDLS and CDR2 YYNGEE. CDR3 amino acids: CASSPERLAGSYNEQFF. CDR3 nucleotides: TGTGCCAGCAGCCCCGAGCGACTAGCGGGATCCTACAATGAGCAGTTCTTC. Full variable domain (outside the CDR3, taken from reference TRBV9 and TRBJ2-1): DSGVTQTPKHLITATGQRVTLRCSPRSGDLSVYWYQQSLDQGLQFLIQYYNGEERAKGNILERFSAQQFPDLHSELNLSSLELGDSALYFCASSPERLAGSYNEQFFGPGTRLTVL.

A word on this clonotype: A read error may explain this, as a much larger clone is one base away. CDR3 in DNA: TGTGCCAGCAGTATGACAAGGGGGCACAACGAGCAGTACTTC. Protein: CASSMTRGHNEQYF. This chain joins TRBV6-2 or TRBV6-3 and TRBJ2-7; 7 bases map to TRBD1. Germline-derived CDR1 and CDR2 are MNHEY and SVGEGT. With V trimmed by 5 bases and J by 5 bases, 9 bases remained unmatched. CDR3 length: 14 residues.

The sample holds a few counts of this clonotype. V gene TRBV19 combines with J gene TRBJ2-2, with a possible D match to TRBD2 (5 bases). Germline assignment: CDR1 LNHDA and CDR2 SQIVND (reference sequence). This CDR3 is built from 14 residues. V dropped 6 bases and J dropped 5 bases, with 13 bases sitting between them. CDR3 coding DNA: TGTGCCAGTAGATCACCCAGCGGTACCGGGGAGCTGTTTTTT. This encodes CASRSPSGTGELFF. The entire variable domain, with the rest obtained from reference TRBV19 and TRBJ2-2, is as follows: DGGITQSPKYLFRKEGQNVTLSCEQNLNHDAMYWYRQDPGQGLRLIYYSQIVNDFQKGDIAEGYSVSREKKESFPLTVTSAQKNPTAFYLCASRSPSGTGELFFGEGSRLTVL.

This clonotype appeared a few times. The gene calls are TRBV29-1 and TRBJ2-3; D is ambiguous. Between the trimmed V and J ends, which lost 3 bases and 4 bases, there was a span of 11 bases. This CDR3 spans 13 amino acids. From germline, CDR1 is SQVTM and CDR2 ANQGSEA. In nucleotides, the CDR3 is TGCAGCGTTGATCGAGTGGGGTCAGATACGCAGTATTTT. This gives the protein CSVDRVGSDTQYF.

Concerning this clonotype: This may arise from a read error, as a much more abundant clone is one base away. No conserved phenylalanine or tryptophan ends this CDR3, so it is likely a read error. The chain employs TRBV28 and TRBJ2-7; 7 nucleotides align to TRBD2. V dropped 8 bases and J dropped 3; count of bases not matched to a gene: 7. CDR1 MDHEN and CDR2 SYDVKM come from the germline V gene. The CDR3 consists of 13 residues. As DNA, the CDR3 is TGTGCCAGCGGCCAGGGACTAAACTACGAGCAGTACCTC. It translates to CASGQGLNYEQYL.

This clonotype was recorded many times. The J gene is TRBJ2-3, the V gene TRBV6-5, with 9 bases aligning to TRBD2. The CDR3 has 14 amino acids. V gave up 2 bases and J gave up 6 bases; unmatched junction bases: 3. In germline, CDR1 is MNHEY, CDR2 SVGAGI. CDR3 amino acids: CASSYEGLADTQYF. CDR3 DNA sequence: TGTGCCAGCAGTTACGAAGGACTAGCGGATACGCAGTATTTT.

The sample holds many counts of this clonotype. J is TRBJ1-3 and V is TRBV28; D remains ambiguous. V was pared by 5 bases and J by 0 bases, with 14 bases between. The CDR3 contains 16 residues. The germline V gene has CDR1 MDHEN and CDR2 SYDVKM. The DNA of the CDR3 is TGTGCCAGCAGTCCTACACGGACGGGCTCTGGAAACACCATATATTTT. It translates to CASSPTRTGSGNTIYF. Together with reference TRBV28 and TRBJ1-3, the CDR3 gives the full variable domain: DVKVTQSSRYLVKRTGEKVFLECVQDMDHENMFWYRQDPGLGLRLIYFSYDVKMKEKGDIPEGYSVSREKKERFSLILESASTNQTSMYLCASSPTRTGSGNTIYFGEGSWLTVV.

This clonotype was observed a few times. The V and J genes are TRBV10-3 and TRBJ2-5, with D perhaps TRBD2 (6 bases). V lost 2 bases, J lost 4 bases, and 14 bases lay in between. This CDR3 spans 15 amino acids. Germline CDR1 ENHRY, CDR2 SYGVKD. The CDR3 spells CAISETDLGGETQYF. Here the CDR3 DNA reads TGTGCCATCAGTGAGACGGACCTGGGAGGAGAGACCCAGTACTTC.

There are many counts of this clonotype. The rearrangement uses TRBV9 and TRBJ2-3; D is perhaps TRBD1 (6 bases). CDR3 length equals 15 residues. Trimming took off 2 bases at V and 2 bases at J, with 12 bases between the two ends. CDR1 and CDR2 (germline): SGDLS, YYNGEE. CDR3 residues: CASSVRDTYTDTQYF. Written as DNA, the CDR3 is TGTGCCAGCAGCGTCCGGGACACATACACAGATACGCAGTATTTT.

This clonotype was seen ten or more times. The chain couples TRBV28 to TRBJ1-1; tentatively, D is TRBD1 (5 bases). The length of the CDR3 is 12 residues. Germline assignment: CDR1 MDHEN and CDR2 SYDVKM. With 4 bases removed from V and 5 bases from J, the gap between germline ends came to 8 bases. As DNA, the CDR3 is TGTGCCAGCAGTTCGGGACGGACTGAAGCTTTCTTT. This codes for CASSSGRTEAFF.

For the CDR3, the DNA is TGCGCCAGCAGCTTGGTATCTCGTAGCGGGAGCGGTCTCACACACACGGCAACAGAGGATACGCAGTATTTT. This sequence encodes CASSLVSRSGSGLTHTATEDTQYF. The rearrangement uses TRBV5-1 and TRBJ2-3; 9 nucleotides match TRBD2. The CDR3 is 24 residues long. Germline lookup yields CDR1 SGHRS and CDR2 YFSETQ. With 0 bases clipped from V and 6 bases from J, the junction kept 32 bases outside the gene matches. The complete variable domain, with remaining parts taken from reference TRBV5-1 and TRBJ2-3, reads KAGVTQTPRYLIKTRGQQVTLSCSPISGHRSVSWYQQTPGQGLQFLFEYFSETQRNKGNFPGRFSGRQFSNSRSEMNVSTLELGDSALYLCASSLVSRSGSGLTHTATEDTQYFGPGTRLTVL.

This clonotype was detected many times. The V gene is TRBV20-1, the J gene TRBJ2-1; the D gene is possibly TRBD2 (7 bases). V was trimmed by 3 bases and J by 4 bases, leaving 13 bases between them. Per the germline V gene, CDR1 is DFQATT and CDR2 is SNEGSKA (reference sequence). The CDR3 sequence is 14 residues long. The CDR3 DNA is TGCAGTGCTAGGGGGCGGGGGCGATACAATGAGCAGTTCTTC. It specifies CSARGRGRYNEQFF.

This clonotype came up many times. J is TRBJ1-1 and V is TRBV12-3 or TRBV12-4, with D maybe TRBD1 (5 bases). The CDR3 totals 15 residues. Trimming shortened V by 6 bases and J by 5 bases, and 19 bases separated the two germline ends. The CDR3 region is CASSHRTGGGTEAFF. CDR3 DNA sequence: TGTGCCAGCAGCCATAGAACAGGCGGAGGGACTGAAGCTTTCTTT.

The V gene is TRBV24-1, the J gene TRBJ1-1, with 9 bases matching TRBD1. Germline V gene sequence: CDR1 KGHDR, CDR2 SFDVKD. The CDR3 is 14 amino acids. With 7 bases clipped from V and 1 base from J, the junction kept 3 bases outside the gene matches. The DNA of the CDR3 is TGTGCCACCAGCTCGGGACAGGGGAACACTGAAGCTTTCTTT. Encoded protein: CATSSGQGNTEAFF.

In its sample, this clonotype was seen many times. The V gene is TRBV18, the J gene TRBJ1-1, with 7 bases lining up with TRBD1. V lost 6 bases and J lost 5; bases outside the gene matches: 9. Germline values: CDR1 KGHSH, CDR2 LQKENI. The CDR3 runs to 14 residues. The CDR3 nucleotides are TGTGCCAGCTCTCCCAACAGGGGTCAAACTGAAGCTTTCTTT. It yields the protein CASSPNRGQTEAFF.

This sequence joins TRBV7-8 and TRBJ2-5; the match to TRBD1 covers 11 bases. The CDR3 runs 18 residues. The germline V gene has CDR1 SGHVS and CDR2 FQNEAQ. V dropped 6 bases and J dropped 0; count of bases not matched to a gene: 12. DNA for the CDR3: TGTGCCAGCAGTATACGGGGACAGGGGGTCCGGGACCAAGAGACCCAGTACTTC. It yields the protein CASSIRGQGVRDQETQYF.

Ten or more counts support this clonotype. This chain uses TRBV5-1 with TRBJ1-5; D is uncertain. V lost 4 bases and J lost 1, with 12 bases in between. Per the germline V gene, CDR1 is SGHRS and CDR2 is YFSETQ. The CDR3 runs to 15 residues. The CDR3 reads CASSRAGMSNQPQHF. CDR3 coding DNA: TGCGCCAGCAGCCGCGCGGGGATGAGCAATCAGCCCCAGCATTTT.

V is TRBV5-6 and J is TRBJ2-1; TRBD2 matches at 7 bases. In germline, CDR1 is SGHDT, CDR2 YYEEEE. The CDR3 extends over 14 amino acids. V shed 5 bases and J 10 bases; nucleotides not matched to a gene: 12. The DNA for the CDR3 is TGTGCCAGCAGGGCTAGCGGTGGGTCGCAGGAGCAGTTCTTC. It yields the protein CASRASGGSQEQFF.

In its sample, this clonotype was seen a few times. This could be a read error, since a much larger clone is one nucleotide away. V usage is TRBV11-2 and J usage is TRBJ2-1; 7 positions agree with TRBD2. The CDR3 length is 17 residues. In germline, CDR1 is SGHAT, CDR2 FQNNGV. CDR3: CASSLDHWLAENNEQLF. The CDR3 coding sequence is TGTGCCAGCAGCTTAGATCATTGGCTAGCGGAAAACAATGAGCAGCTCTTC.

There are a few counts of this clonotype. The rearrangement links TRBV6-1 to TRBJ1-4; D unclear. Germline V gene sequence: CDR1 MNHNS, CDR2 SASEGT. The ends were cut back, 6 bases at V and 3 bases at J, with 14 bases in the middle. This CDR3 comprises 15 residues. The CDR3 loop is CASSLETDPNEKLFF. Written as DNA, the CDR3 is TGTGCCAGCAGCCTCGAGACCGACCCTAATGAAAAACTGTTTTTT.

This clonotype was counted at least ten times. The chain uses TRBV30 and TRBJ2-5; D is perhaps TRBD2 (6 bases). The CDR3 consists of 14 residues. Germline loops: CDR1 GTSNPN, CDR2 SVGIG (reference sequence). With 7 bases removed from V and 4 bases from J, the gap between germline ends came to 19 bases. The CDR3: CASQANGGGETQYF. The CDR3, as DNA: TGTGCCTCCCAGGCAAACGGGGGTGGAGAGACCCAGTACTTC. The entire variable domain, with the rest obtained from reference TRBV30 and TRBJ2-5, is as follows: SQTIHQWPATLVQPVGSPLSLECTVEGTSNPNLYWYRQAAGRGLQLLFYSVGIGQISSEVPQNLSASRPQDRQFILSSKKLLLSDSGFYLCASQANGGGETQYFGPGTRLLVL.

This clonotype was observed at least ten times. Here the CDR3 DNA reads TGTGCCAGCAGGGACCTAGCGGGAGGAAGTACAGATACGCAGTATTTT. Encoded protein: CASRDLAGGSTDTQYF. V usage is TRBV28 and J usage is TRBJ2-3, with 11 bases lining up with TRBD2. The CDR3 is 16 residues long. Losses at the gene ends were 6 bases for V and 3 bases for J; bases not matched to a gene: 8. Looked up from germline, CDR1 is MDHEN and CDR2 is SYDVKM.

This chain connects TRBV18 to TRBJ1-5; D may be TRBD1 (6 bases). V was clipped by 3 bases and J by 0 bases, with 9 bases between them. This CDR3 contains 15 residues. In germline, CDR1 is KGHSH, CDR2 LQKENI. The CDR3 reads CASSPGQNSNQPQHF. CDR3 DNA: TGTGCCAGCTCACCTGGACAGAATAGCAATCAGCCCCAGCATTTT.

In its sample, this clonotype was seen many times. The rearrangement joins TRBV20-1 to TRBJ2-7; 7 nucleotides match TRBD2. Germline assignment: CDR1 DFQATT and CDR2 SNEGSKA (reference sequence). There are 17 residues in the CDR3. With V trimmed by 3 bases and J by 4 bases, 18 bases remained unmatched. This chain's CDR3 is CSASAAFRGSVGYEQYF. The DNA of the CDR3 is TGCAGTGCTAGCGCGGCCTTTCGCGGGAGTGTTGGGTACGAGCAGTACTTC.